This T cell receptor beta chain appears in the sequencing data of a study of cytomegalovirus exposure and HLA in healthy donors. PCR involved 60 Vbeta and 13 Jbeta primers. TCRdb's copy holds only in-frame clones and misses some; the assay was immunoSEQ multiplex PCR. The repertoire table contains 30,000 to 45,000 clones. In regard to this clone: In the same sample, other DNA sequences code for this CDR3.

The TCR sequence derives from a man aged 35 to 55 in good health and CMV-seropositive. The sample comprised PBMCs.

The CDR3 sequence is CASSSAGTDTQYF. The DNA for the CDR3 is TGTGCCAGCAGCTCGGCGGGGACAGATACGCAGTATTTT. This rearrangement joins TRBV5-6 to TRBJ2-3; possibly TRBD2 for D (6 bases). V dropped 3 bases and J dropped 3 bases, with 8 bases sitting between them. From germline, CDR1 is SGHDT and CDR2 YYEEEE. This CDR3 region has 13 residues.